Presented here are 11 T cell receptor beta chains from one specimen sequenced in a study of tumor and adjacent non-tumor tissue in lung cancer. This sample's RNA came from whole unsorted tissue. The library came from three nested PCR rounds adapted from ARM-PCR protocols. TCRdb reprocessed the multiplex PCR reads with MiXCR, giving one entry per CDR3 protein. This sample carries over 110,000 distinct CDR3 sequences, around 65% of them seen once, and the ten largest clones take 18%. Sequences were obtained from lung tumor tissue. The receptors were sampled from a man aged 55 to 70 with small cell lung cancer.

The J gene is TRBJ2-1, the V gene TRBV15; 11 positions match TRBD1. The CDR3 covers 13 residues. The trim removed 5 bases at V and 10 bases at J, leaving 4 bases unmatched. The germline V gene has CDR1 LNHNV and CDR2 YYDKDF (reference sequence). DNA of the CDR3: TGTGCCACCAGCGGGACAGGGGGAGGAGAGCAGTTCTTC. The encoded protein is CATSGTGGGEQFF. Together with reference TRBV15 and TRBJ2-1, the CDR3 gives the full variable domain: DAMVIQNPRYQVTQFGKPVTLSCSQTLNHNVMYWYQQKSSQAPKLLFHYYDKDFNNEADTPDNFQSRRPNTSFCFLDIRSPGLGDTAMYLCATSGTGGGEQFFGPGTRLTVL.

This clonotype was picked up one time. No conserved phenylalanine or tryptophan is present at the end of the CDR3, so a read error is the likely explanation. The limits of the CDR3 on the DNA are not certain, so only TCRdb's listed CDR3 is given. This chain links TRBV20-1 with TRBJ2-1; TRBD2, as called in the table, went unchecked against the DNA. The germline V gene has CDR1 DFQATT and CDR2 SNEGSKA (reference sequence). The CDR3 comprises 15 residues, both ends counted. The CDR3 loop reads CSAKISGRGINERFL.

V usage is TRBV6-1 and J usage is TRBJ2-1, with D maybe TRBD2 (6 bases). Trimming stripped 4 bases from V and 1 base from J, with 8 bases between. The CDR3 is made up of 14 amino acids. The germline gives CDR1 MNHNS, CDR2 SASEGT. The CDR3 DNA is TGTGCCAGCAGTGTTAGCGGATCCTACAATGAGCAGTTCTTC. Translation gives CASSVSGSYNEQFF.

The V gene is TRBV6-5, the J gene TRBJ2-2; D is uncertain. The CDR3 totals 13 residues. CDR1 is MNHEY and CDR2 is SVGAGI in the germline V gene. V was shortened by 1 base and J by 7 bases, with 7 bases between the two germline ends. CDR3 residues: CASSYYKGGELFF. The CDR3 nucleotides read TGTGCCAGCAGTTACTATAAGGGCGGGGAGCTGTTTTTT.

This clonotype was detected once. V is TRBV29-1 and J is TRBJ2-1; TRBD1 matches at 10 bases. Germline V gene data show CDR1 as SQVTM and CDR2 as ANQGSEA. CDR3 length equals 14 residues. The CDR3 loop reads CTMVGQGGPNEQFF. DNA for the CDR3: TGCACCATGGTAGGACAGGGGGGACCAAATGAGCAGTTCTTC.

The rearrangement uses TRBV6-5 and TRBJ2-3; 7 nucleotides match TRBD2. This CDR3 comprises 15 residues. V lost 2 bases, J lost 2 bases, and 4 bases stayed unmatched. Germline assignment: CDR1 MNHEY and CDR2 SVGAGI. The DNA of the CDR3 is TGTGCCAGCAGTTACCTTAGCGGGTCCACAGATACGCAGTATTTT. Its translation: CASSYLSGSTDTQYF.

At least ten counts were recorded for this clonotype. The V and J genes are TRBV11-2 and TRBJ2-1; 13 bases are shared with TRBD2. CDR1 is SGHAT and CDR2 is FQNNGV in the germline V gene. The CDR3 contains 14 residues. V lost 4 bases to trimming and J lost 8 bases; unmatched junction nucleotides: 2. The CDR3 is CASSWTSGSDEQFF. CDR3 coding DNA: TGTGCCAGCAGCTGGACTAGCGGGAGCGATGAGCAGTTCTTC.

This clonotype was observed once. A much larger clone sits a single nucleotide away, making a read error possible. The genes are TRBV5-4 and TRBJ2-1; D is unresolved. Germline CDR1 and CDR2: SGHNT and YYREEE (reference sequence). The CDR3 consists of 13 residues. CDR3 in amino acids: CASSSIGINVQFF. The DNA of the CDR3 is TGTGCCAGCAGCTCTATAGGGATTAATGTGCAGTTCTTC.

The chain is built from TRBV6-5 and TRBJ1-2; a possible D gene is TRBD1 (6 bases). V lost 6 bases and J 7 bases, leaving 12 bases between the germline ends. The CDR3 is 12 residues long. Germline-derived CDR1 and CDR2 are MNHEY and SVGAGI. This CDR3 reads CASSTGGCGYTF. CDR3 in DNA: TGTGCCAGCAGCACGGGGGGCTGTGGCTACACCTTC.

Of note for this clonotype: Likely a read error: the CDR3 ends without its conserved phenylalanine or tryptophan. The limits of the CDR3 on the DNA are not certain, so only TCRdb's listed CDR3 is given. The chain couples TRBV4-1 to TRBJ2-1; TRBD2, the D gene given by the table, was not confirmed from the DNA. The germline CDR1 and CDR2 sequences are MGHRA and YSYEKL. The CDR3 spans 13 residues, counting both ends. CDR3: CAISHTSGSYRFL.

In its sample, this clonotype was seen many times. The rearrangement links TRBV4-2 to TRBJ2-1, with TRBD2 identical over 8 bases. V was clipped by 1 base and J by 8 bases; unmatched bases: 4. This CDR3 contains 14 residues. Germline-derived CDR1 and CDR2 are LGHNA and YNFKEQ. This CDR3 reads CASSQASGSHEQFF. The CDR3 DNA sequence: TGTGCCAGCAGCCAAGCGAGCGGGAGCCATGAGCAGTTCTTC.